This TCR beta chain appears in the sequencing data of a study of vaccination and CD4 T cells after COVID-19. Cultured CD4+ T-cell DNA underwent Oncomine TCR Beta short-read sequencing. TCRdb fed the PCR reads into MiXCR, producing one record per CDR3 protein. The sample includes under 25,000 distinct CDR3 sequences, around a quarter of them seen just once. The V gene lost 4 bases and the J gene lost 5 bases, with 4 bases spanning the gap. The CDR3 runs 11 residues. Germline V lookup: CDR1 MNHNS, CDR2 SASEGT. Noted treatment: roughly 10-day PBMC culture with coronavirus spike peptide pools or control peptides (ViraFEST assay). Notes on this clonotype: The antigen remains undetermined.

Sequenced input: cultured CD4+ T cells from blood. The receptor comes from a human donor with COVID-19. The rearrangement links TRBV6-1 to TRBJ2-3, with no clear D. The CDR3 protein is CASSGRDTQYF. The DNA for the CDR3 is TGTGCCAGCAGTGGCCGAGATACGCAGTATTTT.